Sequencing of this TCR beta chain was carried out in a study of OX40 agonist ivuxolimab in advanced cancers. Overall study context: The dose-escalation group included hepatocellular carcinoma, melanoma, renal cell carcinoma and head and neck cancer. Notes on the study in general: CD8+ T cells were the subset that, on average, had more expanded clones than CD4+. Which antigen the expanded peripheral T cells recognized is unknown. CD4+ and CD8+ T cells in blood underwent clonal expansion by week 6 at 0.1 to 3.0 mg/kg.

Note on this clone: Its antigen is unidentified.

Sequencing was performed with immunoSEQ multiplex PCR; in TCRdb, only in-frame clones are kept and a portion is missing. The sample lists 25,000 to 35,000 clones, less than 90% seen once, with roughly a fifth in the top ten. Sample: CD4+ or CD8+ T cells sorted from blood, taken in a trial of the OX40 agonist ivuxolimab. This sequence was found in an adult with an advanced solid tumor such as melanoma, head and neck, liver or kidney cancer.

CDR3 nucleotides: TGCGCCAGCAGCTTGTCCACAGGCACTGAAGCTTTCTTT. Protein: CASSLSTGTEAFF. The chain has TRBV5-1 and TRBJ1-1; possible D gene TRBD1, 5 bases. From germline, CDR1 is SGHRS and CDR2 YFSETQ. The length of the CDR3 is 13 residues. V dropped 1 base and J dropped 4 bases, with 8 bases sitting between them.